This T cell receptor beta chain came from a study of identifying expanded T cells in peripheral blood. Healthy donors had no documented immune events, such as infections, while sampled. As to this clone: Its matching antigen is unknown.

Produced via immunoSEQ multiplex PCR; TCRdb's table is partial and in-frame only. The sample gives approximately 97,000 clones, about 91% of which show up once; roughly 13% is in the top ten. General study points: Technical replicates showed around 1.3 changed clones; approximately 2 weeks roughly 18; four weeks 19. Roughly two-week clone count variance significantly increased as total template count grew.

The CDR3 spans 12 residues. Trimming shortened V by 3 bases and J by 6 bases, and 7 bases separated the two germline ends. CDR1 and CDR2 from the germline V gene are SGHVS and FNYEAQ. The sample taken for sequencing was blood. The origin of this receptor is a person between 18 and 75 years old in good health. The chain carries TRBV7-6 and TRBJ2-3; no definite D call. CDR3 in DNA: TGTGCCAGCAGCTTGGGTATGGATACGCAGTATTTT. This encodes CASSLGMDTQYF.